A selection of T cell receptor beta chains follows, all from one sample in a study of blood T cell repertoires in COVID-19. Some clones are missing from TCRdb's copy, which holds only in-frame ones; the method was immunoSEQ multiplex PCR. The sample consists of 90,000 to 100,000 clones, roughly nine tenths of them appearing once. The sequencing input was peripheral blood. These receptors all stem from a man between 45 and 60 years old with COVID-19, enrolled during active disease. Both conserved end residues are part of each CDR3. Each record gives: D gene, J gene, V gene, clone size, CDR3 DNA, CDR3 protein. A D gene is named only where the DNA matches it firmly. The size entry is marked missing in some rows and otherwise reads once, few, many or a size class.

d_call: -; j_call: TRBJ1-5; v_call: TRBV19; clone_size: few; cdr3_nt: TGTGCCAGTGTCCAGGGCAGGGCGTATAGCAATCAGCCCCAGCATTTT; cdr3_aa: CASVQGRAYSNQPQHF
d_call: TRBD1; j_call: TRBJ1-1; v_call: TRBV30; clone_size: few; cdr3_nt: TGTGCCTGGAGGAAGACAGGGATGAACACTGAAGCTTTCTTT; cdr3_aa: CAWRKTGMNTEAFF
d_call: -; j_call: TRBJ1-2; v_call: TRBV5-1; clone_size: -; cdr3_nt: TGCGCCAGCAGCCCCGAGACAGGAAGAAATGGCTACACCTTC; cdr3_aa: CASSPETGRNGYTF
d_call: -; j_call: TRBJ1-6; v_call: TRBV5-1; clone_size: -; cdr3_nt: TGCGCCAGCAGCTTAACAGGGACACCCCTCCACTTT; cdr3_aa: CASSLTGTPLHF
d_call: -; j_call: TRBJ2-5; v_call: TRBV5-4; clone_size: -; cdr3_nt: TGTGCCAGCAGCTTCCCCCCTTTTGGGGCTAAAGAGACCCAGTACTTC; cdr3_aa: CASSFPPFGAKETQYF
d_call: -; j_call: TRBJ1-1; v_call: TRBV7-2; clone_size: -; cdr3_nt: TGTGCCAGCAGCTTTAACAGGGTAGGCACTGAAGCTTTCTTT; cdr3_aa: CASSFNRVGTEAFF
d_call: TRBD2; j_call: TRBJ2-1; v_call: TRBV2; clone_size: -; cdr3_nt: TGTGCCAGCAGTGGGAGCGGGGGTACCTACAATGAGCAGTTCTTC; cdr3_aa: CASSGSGGTYNEQFF
d_call: TRBD1; j_call: TRBJ2-7; v_call: TRBV30; clone_size: -; cdr3_nt: TGTGCCTTGTCCCGGGACAGCTACGAGCAGTACTTC; cdr3_aa: CALSRDSYEQYF
d_call: TRBD1; j_call: TRBJ1-5; v_call: TRBV5-1; clone_size: -; cdr3_nt: TGCGCCAGCAGCCCCGGGACAGAGCGACAGCCCCAGCATTTT; cdr3_aa: CASSPGTERQPQHF
d_call: TRBD2; j_call: TRBJ2-5; v_call: TRBV11-2; clone_size: once; cdr3_nt: TGTGCCAGCAGCTTGGGGACTAGCGGGGGTCAGACCCAGTACTTC; cdr3_aa: CASSLGTSGGQTQYF
d_call: -; j_call: TRBJ1-4; v_call: TRBV4-1; clone_size: -; cdr3_nt: TGCGCCAGCAGCCACCGAGCGGTCACAGTTGAAAAACTGTTTTTT; cdr3_aa: CASSHRAVTVEKLFF
d_call: -; j_call: TRBJ1-1; v_call: TRBV10-2; clone_size: -; cdr3_nt: TGCGCCAGCAGTGACTACCTGAACACTGAAGCTTTCTTT; cdr3_aa: CASSDYLNTEAFF
d_call: -; j_call: TRBJ2-7; v_call: TRBV7-2; clone_size: -; cdr3_nt: TGTGCCAGCAGCTTAGCCATGACAGGTATGGAGCAGTACTTC; cdr3_aa: CASSLAMTGMEQYF
d_call: -; j_call: TRBJ1-5; v_call: TRBV9; clone_size: -; cdr3_nt: TGTGCCAGCAGCTCAGAGGAGCAGCACAATCAGCCCCAGCATTTT; cdr3_aa: CASSSEEQHNQPQHF
d_call: -; j_call: TRBJ2-7; v_call: TRBV7-3; clone_size: -; cdr3_nt: TGTGCCAGCAGCTTAGGGGCAGGGGACCCCTACGAGCAGTACTTC; cdr3_aa: CASSLGAGDPYEQYF
d_call: TRBD2; j_call: TRBJ2-1; v_call: TRBV4-2; clone_size: once; cdr3_nt: TGTGCCAGCAGCCTCCAAAGAGCGGGGGGGCCAAATGAGCAGTTCTTC; cdr3_aa: CASSLQRAGGPNEQFF